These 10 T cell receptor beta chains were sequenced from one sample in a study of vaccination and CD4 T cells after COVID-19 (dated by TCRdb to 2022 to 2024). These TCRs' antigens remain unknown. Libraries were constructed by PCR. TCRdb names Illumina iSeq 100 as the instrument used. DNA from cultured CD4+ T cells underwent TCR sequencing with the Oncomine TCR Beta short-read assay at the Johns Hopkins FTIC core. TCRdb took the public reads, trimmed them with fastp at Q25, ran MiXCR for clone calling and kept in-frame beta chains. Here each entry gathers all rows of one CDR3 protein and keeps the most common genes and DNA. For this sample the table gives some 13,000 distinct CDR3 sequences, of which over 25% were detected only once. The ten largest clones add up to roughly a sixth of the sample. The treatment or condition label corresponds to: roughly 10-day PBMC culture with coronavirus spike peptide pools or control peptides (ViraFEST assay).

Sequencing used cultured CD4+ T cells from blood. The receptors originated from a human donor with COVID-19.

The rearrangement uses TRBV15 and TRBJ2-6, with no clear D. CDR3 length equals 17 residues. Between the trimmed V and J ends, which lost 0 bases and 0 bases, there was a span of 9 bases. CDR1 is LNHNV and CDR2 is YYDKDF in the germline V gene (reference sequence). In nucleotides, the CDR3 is TGTGCCACCAGCAGAGATCTAGGGCCCTCTGGGGCCAACGTCCTGACTTTC. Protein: CATSRDLGPSGANVLTF.

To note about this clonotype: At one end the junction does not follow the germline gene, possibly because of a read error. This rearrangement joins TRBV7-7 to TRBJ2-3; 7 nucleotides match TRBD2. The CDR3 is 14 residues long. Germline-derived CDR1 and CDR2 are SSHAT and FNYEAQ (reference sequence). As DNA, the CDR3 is TGTGCTAGCAGCTTGGGGGGGTCTGCAGATACGCAGTATTTT. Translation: CASSLGGSADTQYF.

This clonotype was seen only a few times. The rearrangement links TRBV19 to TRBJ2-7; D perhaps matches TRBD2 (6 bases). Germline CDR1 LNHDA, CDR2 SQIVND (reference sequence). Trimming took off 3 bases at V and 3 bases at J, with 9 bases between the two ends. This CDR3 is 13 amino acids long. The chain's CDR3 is CASSMGGVYEQYF. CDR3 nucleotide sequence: TGTGCCAGTAGTATGGGGGGAGTCTACGAGCAGTACTTC.

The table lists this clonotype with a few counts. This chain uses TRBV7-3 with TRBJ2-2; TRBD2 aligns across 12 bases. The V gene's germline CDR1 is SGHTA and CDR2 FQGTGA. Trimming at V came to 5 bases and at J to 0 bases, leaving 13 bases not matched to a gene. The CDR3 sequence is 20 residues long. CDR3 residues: CASSPGRTSGASSNTGELFF. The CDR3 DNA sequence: TGTGCCAGCAGCCCCGGTAGGACTAGCGGGGCGTCGTCGAACACCGGGGAGCTGTTTTTT.

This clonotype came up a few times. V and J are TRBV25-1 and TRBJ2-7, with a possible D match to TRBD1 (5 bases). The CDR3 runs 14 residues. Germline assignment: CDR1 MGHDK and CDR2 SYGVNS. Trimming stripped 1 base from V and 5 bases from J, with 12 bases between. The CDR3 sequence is CASSESTGRNEQYF. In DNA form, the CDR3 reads TGTGCCAGCAGTGAATCTACAGGTCGCAACGAGCAGTACTTC.

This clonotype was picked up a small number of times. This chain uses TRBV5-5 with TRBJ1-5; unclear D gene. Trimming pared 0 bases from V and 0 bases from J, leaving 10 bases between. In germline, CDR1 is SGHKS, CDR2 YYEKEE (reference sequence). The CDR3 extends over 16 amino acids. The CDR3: CASSLVGQASNQPQHF. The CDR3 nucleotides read TGTGCCAGCAGCTTGGTCGGGCAGGCTAGCAATCAGCCCCAGCATTTT.

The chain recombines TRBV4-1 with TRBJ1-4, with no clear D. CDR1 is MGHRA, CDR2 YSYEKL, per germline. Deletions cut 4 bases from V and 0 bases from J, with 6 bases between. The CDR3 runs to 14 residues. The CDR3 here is CASSPGATNEKLFF. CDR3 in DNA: TGCGCCAGCAGCCCCGGTGCAACTAATGAAAAACTGTTTTTT.

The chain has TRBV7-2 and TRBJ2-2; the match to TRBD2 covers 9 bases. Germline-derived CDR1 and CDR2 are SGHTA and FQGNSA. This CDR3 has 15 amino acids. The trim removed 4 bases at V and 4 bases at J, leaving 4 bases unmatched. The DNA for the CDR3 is TGTGCCAGCAGCTCACGCGGGGGGGGCACCGGGGAGCTGTTTTTT. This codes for CASSSRGGGTGELFF.

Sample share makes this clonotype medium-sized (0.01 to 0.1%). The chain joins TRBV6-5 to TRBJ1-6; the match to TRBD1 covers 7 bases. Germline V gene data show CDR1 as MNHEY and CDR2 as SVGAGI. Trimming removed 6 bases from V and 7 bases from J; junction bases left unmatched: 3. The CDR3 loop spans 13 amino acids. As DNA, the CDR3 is TGTGCCAGCAGGTACAGGGGAAATTCACCCCTCCACTTT. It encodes CASRYRGNSPLHF.

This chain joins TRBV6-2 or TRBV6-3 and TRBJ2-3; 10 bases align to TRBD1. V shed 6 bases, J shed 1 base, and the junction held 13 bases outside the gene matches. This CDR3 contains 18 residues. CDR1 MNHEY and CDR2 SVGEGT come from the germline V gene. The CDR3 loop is CASSRTRDRGRGTDTQYF. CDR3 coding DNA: TGTGCCAGCAGCCGAACCCGGGACAGGGGAAGAGGCACAGATACGCAGTATTTT.